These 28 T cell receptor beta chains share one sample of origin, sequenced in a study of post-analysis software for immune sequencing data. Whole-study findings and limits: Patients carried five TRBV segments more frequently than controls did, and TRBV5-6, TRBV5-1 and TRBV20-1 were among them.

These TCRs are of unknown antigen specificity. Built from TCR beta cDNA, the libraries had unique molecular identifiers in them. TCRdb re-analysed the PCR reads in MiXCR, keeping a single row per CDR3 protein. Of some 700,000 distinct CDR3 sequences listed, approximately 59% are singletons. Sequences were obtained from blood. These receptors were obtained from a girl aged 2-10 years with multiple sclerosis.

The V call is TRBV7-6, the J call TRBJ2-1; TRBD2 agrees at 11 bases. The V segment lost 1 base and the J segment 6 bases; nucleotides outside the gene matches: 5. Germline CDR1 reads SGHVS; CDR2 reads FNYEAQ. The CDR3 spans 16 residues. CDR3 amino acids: CASSLVPTSGSNEQFF. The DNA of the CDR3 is TGTGCCAGCAGCTTAGTCCCCACTAGCGGGAGCAATGAGCAGTTCTTC.

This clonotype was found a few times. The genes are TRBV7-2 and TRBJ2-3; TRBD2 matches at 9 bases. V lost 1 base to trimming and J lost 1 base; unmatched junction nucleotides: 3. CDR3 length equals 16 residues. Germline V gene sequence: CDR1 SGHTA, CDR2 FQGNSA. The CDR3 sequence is CASSLGAGGRTDTQYF. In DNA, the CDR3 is TGTGCCAGCAGCTTAGGCGCGGGGGGGCGCACAGATACGCAGTATTTT. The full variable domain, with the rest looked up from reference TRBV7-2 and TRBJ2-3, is GAGVSQSPSNKVTEKGKDVELRCDPISGHTALYWYRQSLGQGLEFLIYFQGNSAPDKSGLPSDRFSAERTGGSVSTLTIQRTQQEDSAVYLCASSLGAGGRTDTQYFGPGTRLTVL.

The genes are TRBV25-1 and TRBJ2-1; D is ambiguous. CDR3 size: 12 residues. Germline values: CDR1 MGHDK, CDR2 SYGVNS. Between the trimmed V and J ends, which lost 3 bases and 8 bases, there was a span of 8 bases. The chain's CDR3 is CASSEGYDEQFF. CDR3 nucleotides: TGTGCCAGCAGTGAGGGGTACGATGAGCAGTTCTTC.

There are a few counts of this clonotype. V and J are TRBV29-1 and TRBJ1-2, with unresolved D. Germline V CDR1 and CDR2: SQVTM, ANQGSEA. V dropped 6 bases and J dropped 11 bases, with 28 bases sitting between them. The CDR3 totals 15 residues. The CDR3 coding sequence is TGCAGCGTCATGCCTGGCGCCCTGGCTGGACCGAGATACACCTTC. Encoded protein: CSVMPGALAGPRYTF.

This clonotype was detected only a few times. CDR3 in amino acids: CSARDEGGRLDEQFF. The CDR3 DNA is TGCAGTGCCCGAGATGAGGGGGGCCGCCTCGATGAGCAGTTCTTC. The chain employs TRBV20-1 and TRBJ2-1; D tentatively fits TRBD1 or TRBD2 (6 bases each). With 6 bases removed from V and 8 bases from J, the gap between germline ends came to 23 bases. The CDR3 has 15 residues. The germline V gene encodes CDR1 DFQATT and CDR2 SNEGSKA (reference sequence).

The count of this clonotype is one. The CDR3 here is CASSFSDRGQGNEQFF. CDR3 nucleotide sequence: TGTGCCAGCAGCTTTTCCGACAGGGGCCAAGGAAATGAGCAGTTCTTC. The chain couples TRBV7-2 to TRBJ2-1; 8 bases are shared with TRBD1. Trimming took 3 bases from V and 7 from J; bases not matched to a gene: 11. The CDR3 has 16 amino acids. Looked up from germline, CDR1 is SGHTA and CDR2 is FQGNSA.

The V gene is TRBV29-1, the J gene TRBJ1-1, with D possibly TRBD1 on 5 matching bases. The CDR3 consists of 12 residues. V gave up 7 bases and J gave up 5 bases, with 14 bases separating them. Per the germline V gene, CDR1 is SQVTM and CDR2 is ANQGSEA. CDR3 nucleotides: TGCAGCGCACGGGCCCGGGGGACTGAAGCTTTCTTT. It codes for CSARARGTEAFF.

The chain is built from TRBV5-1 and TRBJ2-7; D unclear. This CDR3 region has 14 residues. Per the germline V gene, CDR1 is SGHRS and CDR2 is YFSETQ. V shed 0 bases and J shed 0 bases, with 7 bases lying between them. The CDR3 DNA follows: TGCGCCAGCAGCTTGGTTAGTACCTCCTACGAGCAGTACTTC. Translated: CASSLVSTSYEQYF. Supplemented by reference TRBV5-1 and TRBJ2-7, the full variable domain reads KAGVTQTPRYLIKTRGQQVTLSCSPISGHRSVSWYQQTPGQGLQFLFEYFSETQRNKGNFPGRFSGRQFSNSRSEMNVSTLELGDSALYLCASSLVSTSYEQYFGPGTRLTVT.

The CDR3, as DNA: TGCAGTGCTAGAGGTCTAGCGAAGCGGGATACGCAGTATTTT. Translation gives CSARGLAKRDTQYF. The V and J genes are TRBV20-1 and TRBJ2-3; a weak D match, TRBD2 (6 bases). This CDR3 is 14 amino acids long. The germline V gene has CDR1 DFQATT and CDR2 SNEGSKA (reference sequence). V lost 1 base and J lost 6, with 14 bases in between.

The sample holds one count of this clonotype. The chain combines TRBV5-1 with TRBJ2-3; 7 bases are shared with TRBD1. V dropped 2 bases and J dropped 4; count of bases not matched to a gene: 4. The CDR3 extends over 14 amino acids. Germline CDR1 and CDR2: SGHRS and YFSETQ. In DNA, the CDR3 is TGCGCCAGCAGCTTTAACAGGGGACCAGATACGCAGTATTTT. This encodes CASSFNRGPDTQYF.

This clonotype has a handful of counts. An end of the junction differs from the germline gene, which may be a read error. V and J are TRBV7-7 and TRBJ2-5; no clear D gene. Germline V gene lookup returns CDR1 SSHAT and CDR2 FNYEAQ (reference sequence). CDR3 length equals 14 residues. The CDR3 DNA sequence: TGTGCTAGCAGCTTGGGCAGCCTGGAAGAGACCCAGTACTTC. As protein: CASSLGSLEETQYF.

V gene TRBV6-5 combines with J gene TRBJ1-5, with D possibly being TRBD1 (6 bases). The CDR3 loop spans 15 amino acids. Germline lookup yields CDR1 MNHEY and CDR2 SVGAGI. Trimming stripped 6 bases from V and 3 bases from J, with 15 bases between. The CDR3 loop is CASRSSGEYNQPQHF. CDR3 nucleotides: TGTGCCAGCAGATCATCAGGGGAATACAATCAGCCCCAGCATTTT.

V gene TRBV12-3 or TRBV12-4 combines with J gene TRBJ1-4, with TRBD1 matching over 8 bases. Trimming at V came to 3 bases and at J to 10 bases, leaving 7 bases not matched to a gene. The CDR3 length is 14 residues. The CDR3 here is CASSFQGAPGKLFF. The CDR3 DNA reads TGTGCCAGCAGTTTTCAGGGGGCCCCTGGAAAACTGTTTTTT.

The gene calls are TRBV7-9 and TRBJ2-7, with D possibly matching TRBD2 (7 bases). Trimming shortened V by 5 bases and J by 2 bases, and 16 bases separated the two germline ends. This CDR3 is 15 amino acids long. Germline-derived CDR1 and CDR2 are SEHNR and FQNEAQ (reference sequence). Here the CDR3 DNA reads TGTGCCAGCAGCCTATCACCGGGGGGCGCCTACGAGCAGTACTTC. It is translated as CASSLSPGGAYEQYF.

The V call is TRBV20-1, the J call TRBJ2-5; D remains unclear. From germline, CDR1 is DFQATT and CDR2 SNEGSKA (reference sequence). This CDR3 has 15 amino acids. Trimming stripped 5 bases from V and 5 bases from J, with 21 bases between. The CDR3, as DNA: TGCAGTGCTGGGGAAGAGAGATCGGGCCGGGAGACCCAGTACTTC. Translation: CSAGEERSGRETQYF.

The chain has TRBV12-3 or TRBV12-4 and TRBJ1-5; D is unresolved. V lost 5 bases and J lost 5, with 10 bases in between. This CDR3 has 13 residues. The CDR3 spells CASSLEGDQPQHF. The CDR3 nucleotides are TGTGCCAGCAGTCTTGAGGGAGATCAGCCCCAGCATTTT.

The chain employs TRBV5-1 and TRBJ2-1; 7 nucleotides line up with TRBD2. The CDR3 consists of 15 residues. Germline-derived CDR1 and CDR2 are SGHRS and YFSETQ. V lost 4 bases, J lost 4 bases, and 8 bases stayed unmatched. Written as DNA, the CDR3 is TGCGCCAGCAGCGCGCCGGCGGGAGCTTACAATGAGCAGTTCTTC. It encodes CASSAPAGAYNEQFF.

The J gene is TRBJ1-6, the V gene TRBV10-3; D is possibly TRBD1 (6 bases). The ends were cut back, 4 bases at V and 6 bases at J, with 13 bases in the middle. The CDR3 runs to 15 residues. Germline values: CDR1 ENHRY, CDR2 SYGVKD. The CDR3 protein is CAISAGEGINSPLHF. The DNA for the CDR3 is TGTGCCATCAGTGCAGGGGAGGGTATTAATTCACCCCTCCACTTT.

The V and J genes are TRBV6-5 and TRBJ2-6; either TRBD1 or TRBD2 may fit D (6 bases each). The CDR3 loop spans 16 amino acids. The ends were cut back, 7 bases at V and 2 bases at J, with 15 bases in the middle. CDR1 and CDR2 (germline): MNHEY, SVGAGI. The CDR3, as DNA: TGTGCCAGCACCAACCTCGGGGGCACTGGGGCCAACGTCCTGACTTTC. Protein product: CASTNLGGTGANVLTF.

CDR3 protein: CASSSLPFGQSYNEQFF. For the CDR3, the DNA is TGTGCCAGCAGTTCGCTCCCTTTCGGGCAGTCCTACAATGAGCAGTTCTTC. The V and J genes are TRBV27 and TRBJ2-1; D gene uncertain. The CDR3 length is 17 residues. Germline V gives CDR1 MNHEY, CDR2 SMNVEV (reference sequence). Trimming pared 4 bases from V and 1 base from J, leaving 17 bases between.

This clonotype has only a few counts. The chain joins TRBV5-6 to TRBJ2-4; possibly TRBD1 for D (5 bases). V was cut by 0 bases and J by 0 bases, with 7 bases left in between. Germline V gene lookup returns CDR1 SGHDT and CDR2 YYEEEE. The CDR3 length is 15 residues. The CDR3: CASSLGQLAKNIQYF. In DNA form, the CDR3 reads TGTGCCAGCAGCTTGGGACAGCTAGCCAAAAACATTCAGTACTTC.

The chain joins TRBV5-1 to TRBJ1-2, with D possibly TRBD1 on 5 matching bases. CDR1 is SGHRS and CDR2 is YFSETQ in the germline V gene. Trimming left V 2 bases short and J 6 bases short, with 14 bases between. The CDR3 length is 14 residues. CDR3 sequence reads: CASSLPGPQDGYTF. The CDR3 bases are TGCGCCAGCAGCTTACCGGGGCCTCAGGATGGCTACACCTTC.

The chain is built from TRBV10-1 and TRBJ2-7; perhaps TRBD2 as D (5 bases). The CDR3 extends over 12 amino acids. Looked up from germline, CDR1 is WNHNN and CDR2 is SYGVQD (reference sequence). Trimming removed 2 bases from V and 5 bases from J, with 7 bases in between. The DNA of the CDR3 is TGCGCCAGCAGTGAGGGACTCGACGAGCAGTACTTC. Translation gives CASSEGLDEQYF.

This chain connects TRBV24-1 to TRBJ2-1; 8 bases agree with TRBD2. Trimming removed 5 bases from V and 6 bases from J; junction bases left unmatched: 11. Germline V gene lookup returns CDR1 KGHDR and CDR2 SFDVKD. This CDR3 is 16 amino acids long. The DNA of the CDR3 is TGTGCCACCAGTGCCTTCGACGGGGGGGTTGGCAATGAGCAGTTCTTC. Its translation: CATSAFDGGVGNEQFF.

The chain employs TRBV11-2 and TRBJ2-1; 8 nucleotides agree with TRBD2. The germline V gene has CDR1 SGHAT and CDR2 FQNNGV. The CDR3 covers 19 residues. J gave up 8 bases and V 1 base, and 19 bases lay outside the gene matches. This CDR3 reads CASSLGVVTRGGPLDEQFF. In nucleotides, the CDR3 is TGTGCCAGCAGCTTAGGAGTCGTGACCCGGGGGGGCCCCTTGGATGAGCAGTTCTTC. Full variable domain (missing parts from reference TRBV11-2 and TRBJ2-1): EAGVAQSPRYKIIEKRQSVAFWCNPISGHATLYWYQQILGQGPKLLIQFQNNGVVDDSQLPKDRFSAERLKGVDSTLKIQPAKLEDSAVYLCASSLGVVTRGGPLDEQFFGPGTRLTVL.

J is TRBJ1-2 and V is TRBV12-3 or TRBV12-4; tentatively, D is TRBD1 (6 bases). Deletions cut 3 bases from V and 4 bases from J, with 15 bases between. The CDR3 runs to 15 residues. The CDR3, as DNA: TGTGCCAGCAGTTTTAGTCAGGGGCGAGGCTATGGCTACACCTTC. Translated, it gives CASSFSQGRGYGYTF.

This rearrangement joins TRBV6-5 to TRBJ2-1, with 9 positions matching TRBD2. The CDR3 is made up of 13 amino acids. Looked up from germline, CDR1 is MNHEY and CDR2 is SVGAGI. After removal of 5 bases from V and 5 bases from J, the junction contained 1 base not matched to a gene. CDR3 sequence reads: CASSERGDNEQFF. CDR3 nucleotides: TGTGCCAGCAGTGAGCGGGGGGACAATGAGCAGTTCTTC.

Here the CDR3 DNA reads TGTGCCAGCACAGTAATTTCTGGAGCTTTCTTT. Translating it yields CASTVISGAFF. The J gene is TRBJ1-1, the V gene TRBV12-3 or TRBV12-4; D is undetermined. The CDR3 is made up of 11 amino acids. Trimming removed 7 bases at V and 10 bases at J, with 13 bases between.